Described below is a single TCR beta chain sequence and its context. Germline V lookup: CDR1 LNHDA, CDR2 SQIVND (reference sequence). This CDR3 region has 14 residues. V was pared by 6 bases and J by 7 bases, with 6 bases of the junction left unmatched. Selected positively for CCR7 and CD45RO-negative, naive CD8 cells excluded terminally differentiated effector memory CD45RA+ cells. Assay: immunoSEQ multiplex PCR; the TCRdb copy retains only in-frame clones and omits some. The sample lists about 610,000 clones, 95% to 97% occurring once. The data stem from a study of shared clonotypes between healthy human individuals.

The TCR was taken from a woman in her thirties in good health. Sequenced input: naive CD8+ T cells sorted from blood. The chain links TRBV19 to TRBJ2-1, with 10 bases fitting TRBD2. The CDR3 protein is CASRKREGWNEQFF. DNA of the CDR3: TGTGCCAGTAGGAAGCGGGAGGGATGGAATGAGCAGTTCTTC.